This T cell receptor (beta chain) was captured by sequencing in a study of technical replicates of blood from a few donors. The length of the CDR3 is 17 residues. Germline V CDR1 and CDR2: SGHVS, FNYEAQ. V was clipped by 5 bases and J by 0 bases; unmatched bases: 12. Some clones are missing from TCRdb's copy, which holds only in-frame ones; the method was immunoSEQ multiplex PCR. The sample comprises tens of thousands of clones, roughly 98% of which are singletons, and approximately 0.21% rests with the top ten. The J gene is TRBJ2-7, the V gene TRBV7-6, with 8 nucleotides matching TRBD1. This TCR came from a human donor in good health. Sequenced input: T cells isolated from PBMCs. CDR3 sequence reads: CASSPYPRDRSSYEQYF. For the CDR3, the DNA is TGTGCCAGCAGCCCTTACCCCCGGGACAGGAGCTCCTACGAGCAGTACTTC.